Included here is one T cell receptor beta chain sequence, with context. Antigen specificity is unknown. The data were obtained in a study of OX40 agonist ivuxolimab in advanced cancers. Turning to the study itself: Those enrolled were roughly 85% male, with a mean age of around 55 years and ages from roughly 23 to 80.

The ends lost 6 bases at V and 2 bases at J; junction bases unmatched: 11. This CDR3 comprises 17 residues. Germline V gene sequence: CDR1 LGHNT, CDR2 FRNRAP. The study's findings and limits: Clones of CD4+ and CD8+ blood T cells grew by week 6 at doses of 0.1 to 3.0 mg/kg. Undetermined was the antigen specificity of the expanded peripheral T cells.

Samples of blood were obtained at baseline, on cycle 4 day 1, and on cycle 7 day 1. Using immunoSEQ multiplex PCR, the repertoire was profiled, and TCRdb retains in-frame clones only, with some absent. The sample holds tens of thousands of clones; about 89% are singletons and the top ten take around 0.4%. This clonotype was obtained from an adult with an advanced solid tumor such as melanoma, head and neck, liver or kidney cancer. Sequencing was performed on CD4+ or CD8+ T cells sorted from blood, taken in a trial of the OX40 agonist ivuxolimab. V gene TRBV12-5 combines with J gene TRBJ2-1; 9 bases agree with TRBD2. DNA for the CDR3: TGTGCTAGTGGCACACTAATCATAGCGGGAGCCTACAATGAGCAGTTCTTC. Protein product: CASGTLIIAGAYNEQFF.